The 11 T cell receptor beta chains listed next were all sequenced from one sample in a study of T cells in Graves' hyperthyroidism and ophthalmopathy. TCR beta CDR3 regions were amplified from RNA. TCR CDR3 regions were first amplified by RT-PCR with HTBI primers. TCRdb processed the multiplex PCR reads anew with MiXCR; each CDR3 protein has one entry. The sample holds hundreds of thousands of distinct CDR3 sequences, roughly 37% seen once. The sample consisted of blood. The receptor source for this set is a man younger than 35 with Graves' hyperthyroidism.

The rearrangement uses TRBV20-1 and TRBJ1-6, with TRBD1 matching over 8 bases. After removal of 3 bases from V and 1 base from J, the junction contained 5 bases not matched to a gene. This CDR3 is 16 amino acids long. Germline-derived CDR1 and CDR2 are DFQATT and SNEGSKA (reference sequence). The CDR3 nucleotides are TGCAGTGCTAGGGACAGGGTAGGGTCCTATAATTCACCCCTCCACTTT. Protein sequence: CSARDRVGSYNSPLHF.

This clonotype occurred a few times. J is TRBJ2-7 and V is TRBV20-1; 11 bases are a match to TRBD2. The CDR3 is 13 amino acids. Germline values: CDR1 DFQATT, CDR2 SNEGSKA (reference sequence). V lost 4 bases, J lost 3 bases, and 2 bases stayed unmatched. Here the CDR3 reads CSATGLADYEQYF. In nucleotides, the CDR3 is TGCAGTGCTACGGGACTAGCGGACTACGAGCAGTACTTC.

The chain is built from TRBV4-3 and TRBJ2-7; D is possibly TRBD2 (6 bases). The V gene's germline CDR1 is LGHNA and CDR2 YSLEER. The CDR3 has 14 residues. Deletions cut 10 bases from V and 6 bases from J, with 22 bases between. The CDR3 loop is CATGWLARLGEQYF. The CDR3 DNA reads as TGCGCCACGGGGTGGCTAGCGAGGTTGGGCGAGCAGTACTTC.

This chain's CDR3 is CSASPSQPAPETQYF. The CDR3, as DNA: TGCAGTGCTAGCCCTTCACAGCCGGCGCCGGAGACCCAGTACTTC. This sequence joins TRBV20-1 and TRBJ2-5; D gene uncertain. This CDR3 region has 15 residues. V lost 3 bases, J lost 5 bases, and 19 bases lay in between. Germline V CDR1 and CDR2: DFQATT, SNEGSKA (reference sequence).

A word on this clonotype: This may arise from a read error, as a much more abundant clone is one base away. Here the CDR3 reads CASTPWAGGRNQPPHF. The CDR3 region has the DNA TGTGCCAGCACCCCTTGGGCAGGGGGCCGCAATCAGCCCCCGCATTTT. The J gene is TRBJ1-5, the V gene TRBV7-9; 8 bases fit TRBD1. The CDR3 runs to 16 residues. Germline V gene sequence: CDR1 SEHNR, CDR2 FQNEAQ (reference sequence).

V gene TRBV20-1 combines with J gene TRBJ1-1; D not certain. The CDR3 is made up of 13 amino acids. The germline V and J ends were trimmed by 5 bases and 0 bases, with 10 bases remaining between them. Germline V gene lookup returns CDR1 DFQATT and CDR2 SNEGSKA (reference sequence). The CDR3 DNA sequence: TGCAGTGCTGGCGGCCAGATGAACACTGAAGCTTTCTTT. It is translated as CSAGGQMNTEAFF.

This clonotype was detected only once. V and J are TRBV2 and TRBJ2-6; TRBD1 matches at 10 bases. Unmatched junction bases numbered 5, after V lost 3 bases and J lost 0 bases. Germline V gene data show CDR1 as SNHLY and CDR2 as FYNNEI. This CDR3 comprises 18 residues. CDR3 sequence (DNA): TGTGCCAGCAGTGACCCGGACAGGGGGTACTCTGGGGCCAACGTCCTGACTTTC. Encoded protein: CASSDPDRGYSGANVLTF.

This clonotype was counted at least ten times. The rearrangement joins TRBV9 to TRBJ2-5, with a weak D call TRBD1 (6 bases). The V end was cut by 2 bases, the J end by 3 bases, with 8 bases between. From germline, CDR1 is SGDLS and CDR2 YYNGEE. The CDR3 is 13 amino acids. This chain's CDR3 is CASSVSGEETQYF. Written as DNA, the CDR3 is TGTGCCAGCAGCGTCTCAGGGGAAGAGACCCAGTACTTC.

This clonotype was seen only a few times. Relative to the germline gene, one junction end is altered; a read error may explain this. The V gene is TRBV7-9, the J gene TRBJ1-1; no definite D call. The CDR3 sequence is 13 residues long. In germline, CDR1 is SEHNR, CDR2 FQNEAQ (reference sequence). The CDR3 is CASSPTEGTEAFF. The DNA for the CDR3 is TGCGCCAGCAGCCCAACGGAGGGTACTGAAGCTTTCTTT.

The chain couples TRBV2 to TRBJ1-5; D not resolved. The CDR3 contains 14 residues. V lost 8 bases to trimming and J lost 2 bases, with 13 bases between them. Germline V CDR1 and CDR2: SNHLY, FYNNEI. The CDR3 DNA is TGTGCCAGCCTCGGAGCGCGTGGCAATCAGCCCCAGCATTTT. Protein: CASLGARGNQPQHF.

Note on this clonotype: A much larger clonotype is one base distant, so this may be a read error. The chain joins TRBV7-2 to TRBJ2-5; 7 nucleotides align to TRBD2. Germline values: CDR1 SGHTA, CDR2 FQGNSA. The length of the CDR3 is 15 residues. V lost 1 base, J lost 9 bases, and 11 bases stayed unmatched. Here the CDR3 reads CASSLGGQGREAQYF. In DNA form, the CDR3 reads TGTGCCAGCAGCTTAGGCGGTCAGGGTCGGGAGGCCCAGTACTTC.